The TCR beta chain under discussion was sequenced for a study of blood T cells in healthy people across ages. Isolation yielded PBMCs, at least 7 million per sample, in every case. Extracted total RNA amounted to at least 6 micrograms for each sample. In the case of this clonotype: What it binds is unknown.

A sample-barcoded 5' primer and a J-beta primer mix were used in a second PCR of roughly 6 to 11 cycles. TCRdb re-called the 5' RACE reads with MiXCR, one entry per CDR3 protein. Here the sample spans just over 1 million distinct CDR3 sequences, around 45% being singletons. Points from the study as a whole: Long-lived donors exceeded aged donors in naive CD4+ cells and diversity.

The sequence came from a woman aged 55-69 years in good health. Sequenced material: blood.

The CDR3 DNA sequence: TGTGCCAGCAGTGGGAGGGGACTAGCGGGAGGGCCGGGCACAGATACGCAGTATTTT. Encoded protein: CASSGRGLAGGPGTDTQYF. V is TRBV25-1 and J is TRBJ2-3; 16 bases map to TRBD2. The germline V gene has CDR1 MGHDK and CDR2 SYGVNS. This CDR3 contains 19 residues. The J segment lost 1 base and the V segment lost 4 bases, leaving 8 bases of the junction unmatched.